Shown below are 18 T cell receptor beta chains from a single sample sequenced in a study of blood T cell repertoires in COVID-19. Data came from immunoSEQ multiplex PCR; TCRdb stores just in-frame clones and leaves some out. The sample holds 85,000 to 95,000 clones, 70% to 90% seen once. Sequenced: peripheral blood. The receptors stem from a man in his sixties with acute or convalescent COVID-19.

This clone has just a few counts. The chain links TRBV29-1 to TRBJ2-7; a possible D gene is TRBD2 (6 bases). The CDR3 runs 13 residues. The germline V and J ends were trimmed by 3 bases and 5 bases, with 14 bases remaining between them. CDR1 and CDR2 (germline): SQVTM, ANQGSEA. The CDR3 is CSVDNPGRNEQYF. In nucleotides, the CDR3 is TGCAGCGTTGATAACCCAGGGAGGAACGAGCAGTACTTC.

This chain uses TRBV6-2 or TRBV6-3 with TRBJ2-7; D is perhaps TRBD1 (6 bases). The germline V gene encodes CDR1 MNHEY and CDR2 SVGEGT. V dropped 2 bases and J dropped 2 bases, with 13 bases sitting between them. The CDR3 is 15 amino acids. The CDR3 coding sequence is TGTGCCAGCAGTTACGGGGGCGGTTCAACCTACGAGCAGTACTTC. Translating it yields CASSYGGGSTYEQYF.

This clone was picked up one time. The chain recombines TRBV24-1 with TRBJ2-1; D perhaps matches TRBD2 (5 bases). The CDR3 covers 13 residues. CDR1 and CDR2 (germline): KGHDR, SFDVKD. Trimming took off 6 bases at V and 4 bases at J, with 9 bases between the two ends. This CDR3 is CATSFGGYNEQFF. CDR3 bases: TGTGCCACCAGTTTTGGAGGATACAATGAGCAGTTCTTC.

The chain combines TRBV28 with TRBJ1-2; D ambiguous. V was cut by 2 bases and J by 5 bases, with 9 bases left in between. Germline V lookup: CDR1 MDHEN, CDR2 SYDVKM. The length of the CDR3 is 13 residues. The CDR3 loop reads CASSLVHGYGYTF. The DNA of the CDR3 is TGTGCCAGCAGTTTAGTTCACGGGTATGGCTACACCTTC.

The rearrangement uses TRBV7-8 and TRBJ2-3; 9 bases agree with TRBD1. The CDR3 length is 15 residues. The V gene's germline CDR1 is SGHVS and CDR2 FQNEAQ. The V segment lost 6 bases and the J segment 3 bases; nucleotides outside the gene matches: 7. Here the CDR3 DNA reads TGTGCCAGCAGGATTGACAGGGGGAAAACAGATACGCAGTATTTT. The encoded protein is CASRIDRGKTDTQYF.

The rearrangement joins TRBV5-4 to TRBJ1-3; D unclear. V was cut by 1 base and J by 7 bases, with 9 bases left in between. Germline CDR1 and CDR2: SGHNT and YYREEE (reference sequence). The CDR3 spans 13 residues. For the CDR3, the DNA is TGTGCCAGCAGCTTGATTCCGGGTAACACCATATATTTT. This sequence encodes CASSLIPGNTIYF.

Here the CDR3 reads CATSRDSYEQYF. CDR3 nucleotides: TGTGCCACCAGCAGGGACAGCTACGAGCAGTACTTC. V and J are TRBV15 and TRBJ2-7, with a weak D call TRBD1 (6 bases). V lost 3 bases, J lost 3 bases, and 6 bases lay in between. The CDR3 totals 12 residues. CDR1 LNHNV and CDR2 YYDKDF come from the germline V gene (reference sequence).

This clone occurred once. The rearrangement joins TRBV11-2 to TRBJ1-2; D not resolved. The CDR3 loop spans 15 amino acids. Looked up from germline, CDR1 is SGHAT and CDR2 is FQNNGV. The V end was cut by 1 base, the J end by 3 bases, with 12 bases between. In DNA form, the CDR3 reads TGTGCCAGCAGCTTAGTTGGAGCGGGTTACTATGGCTACACCTTC. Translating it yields CASSLVGAGYYGYTF.

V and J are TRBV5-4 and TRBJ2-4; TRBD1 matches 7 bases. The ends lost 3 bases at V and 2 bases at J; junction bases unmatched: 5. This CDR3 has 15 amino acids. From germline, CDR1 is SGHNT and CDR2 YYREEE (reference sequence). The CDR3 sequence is CASSSTGESKNIQYF. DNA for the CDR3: TGTGCCAGCAGCTCTACAGGGGAATCCAAAAACATTCAGTACTTC.

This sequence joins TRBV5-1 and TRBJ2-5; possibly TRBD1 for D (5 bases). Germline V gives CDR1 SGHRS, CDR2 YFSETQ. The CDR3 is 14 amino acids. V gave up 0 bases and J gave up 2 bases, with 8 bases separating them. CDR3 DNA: TGCGCCAGCAGCTTGGGACAGAAGCAAGAGACCCAGTACTTC. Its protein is CASSLGQKQETQYF.

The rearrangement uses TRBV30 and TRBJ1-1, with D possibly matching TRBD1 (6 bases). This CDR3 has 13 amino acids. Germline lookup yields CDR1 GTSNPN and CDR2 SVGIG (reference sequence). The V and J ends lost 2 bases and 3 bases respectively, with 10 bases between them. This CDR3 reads CAWSHRVDTEAFF. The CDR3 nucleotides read TGTGCCTGGAGTCACAGGGTTGACACTGAAGCTTTCTTT.

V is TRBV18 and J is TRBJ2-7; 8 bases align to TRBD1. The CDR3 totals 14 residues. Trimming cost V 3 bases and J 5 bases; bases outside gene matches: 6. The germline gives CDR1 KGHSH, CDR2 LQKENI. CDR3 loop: CASSPSGQGHEQYF. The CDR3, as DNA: TGTGCCAGCTCACCTTCCGGACAGGGCCACGAGCAGTACTTC.

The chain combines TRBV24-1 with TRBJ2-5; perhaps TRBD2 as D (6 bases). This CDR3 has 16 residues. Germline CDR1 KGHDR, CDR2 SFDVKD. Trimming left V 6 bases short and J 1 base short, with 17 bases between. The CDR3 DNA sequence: TGTGCCACCAGTAAAGGTGGGGAGGAGGTCCAAGAGACCCAGTACTTC. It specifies CATSKGGEEVQETQYF.

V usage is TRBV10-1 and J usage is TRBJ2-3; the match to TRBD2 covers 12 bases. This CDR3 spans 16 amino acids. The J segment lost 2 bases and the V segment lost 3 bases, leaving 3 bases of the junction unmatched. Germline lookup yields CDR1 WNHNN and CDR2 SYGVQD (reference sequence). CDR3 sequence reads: CASSERTSGATDTQYF. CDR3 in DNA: TGCGCCAGCAGTGAAAGGACTAGCGGGGCCACAGATACGCAGTATTTT.

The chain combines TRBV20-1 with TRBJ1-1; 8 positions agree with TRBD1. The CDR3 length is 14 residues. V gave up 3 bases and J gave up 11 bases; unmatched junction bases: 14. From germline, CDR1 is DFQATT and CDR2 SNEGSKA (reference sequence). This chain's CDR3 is CSASQVQGVLKAFF. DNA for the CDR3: TGCAGTGCTAGTCAAGTACAGGGGGTTTTGAAGGCTTTCTTT.

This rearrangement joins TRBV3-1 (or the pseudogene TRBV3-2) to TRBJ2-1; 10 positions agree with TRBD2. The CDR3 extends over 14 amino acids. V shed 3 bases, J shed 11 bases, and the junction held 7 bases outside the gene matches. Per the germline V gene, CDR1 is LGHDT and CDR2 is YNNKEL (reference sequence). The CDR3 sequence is CASSHGTSAIKQFF. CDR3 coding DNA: TGTGCCAGCAGCCATGGGACTAGCGCCATAAAGCAGTTCTTC.

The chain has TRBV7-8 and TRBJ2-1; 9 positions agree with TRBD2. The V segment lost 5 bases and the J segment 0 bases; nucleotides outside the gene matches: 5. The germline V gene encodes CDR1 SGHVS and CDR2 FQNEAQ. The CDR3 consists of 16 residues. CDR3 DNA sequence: TGTGCCAGCAGCGCATATAGCGGGAGCTCCTACAATGAGCAGTTCTTC. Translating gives CASSAYSGSSYNEQFF.

The CDR3 sequence is CASSPGTSTNTDTQYF. The CDR3 nucleotides read TGTGCCAGCAGCCCCGGGACTAGCACGAACACAGATACGCAGTATTTT. The chain uses TRBV5-4 and TRBJ2-3, with 9 bases identical to TRBD2. The germline CDR1 and CDR2 sequences are SGHNT and YYREEE (reference sequence). V dropped 4 bases and J dropped 2; count of bases not matched to a gene: 8. This CDR3 spans 16 amino acids.